These 27 T cell receptor beta chains were all obtained from the same sample, sequenced in a study of blood T cell repertoires in COVID-19. The assay was immunoSEQ multiplex PCR, and TCRdb's table has in-frame clones only and misses some. Of under 130,000 clones listed, about 75% were seen once; the top ten hold approximately 20%. Sequenced input: peripheral blood. The origin of the receptors is a woman between 65 and 79 years old with acute or convalescent COVID-19.

The gene calls are TRBV19 and TRBJ1-5; D remains unclear. CDR1 and CDR2 (germline): LNHDA, SQIVND (reference sequence). Trimming stripped 3 bases from V and 6 bases from J, with 15 bases between. CDR3 size: 15 residues. CDR3 bases: TGTGCCAGTAGTATTCTCGACGGCGGCGGTCAGCCCCAGCATTTT. Encoded protein: CASSILDGGGQPQHF. The entire variable domain, with the rest obtained from reference TRBV19 and TRBJ1-5, is as follows: DGGITQSPKYLFRKEGQNVTLSCEQNLNHDAMYWYRQDPGQGLRLIYYSQIVNDFQKGDIAEGYSVSREKKESFPLTVTSAQKNPTAFYLCASSILDGGGQPQHFGDGTRLSIL.

This clone was found a few times. V and J are TRBV30 and TRBJ1-5, with D possibly matching TRBD1 (5 bases). CDR3 length: 13 amino acids. V was shortened by 2 bases and J by 7 bases, with 12 bases between the two germline ends. Germline V gene lookup returns CDR1 GTSNPN and CDR2 SVGIG (reference sequence). CDR3 residues: CAWSRQGGQPQHF. DNA for the CDR3: TGTGCCTGGAGTAGGCAGGGTGGACAGCCCCAGCATTTT.

The gene calls are TRBV5-1 and TRBJ1-2; 9 bases agree with TRBD1. There are 15 residues in the CDR3. CDR1 and CDR2 from the germline V gene are SGHRS and YFSETQ. Trimming at V came to 0 bases and at J to 6 bases, leaving 6 bases not matched to a gene. CDR3 DNA: TGCGCCAGCAGCTTGGAGGACAGGGGAAACGATGGCTACACCTTC. The encoded protein is CASSLEDRGNDGYTF.

This chain connects TRBV12-3 or TRBV12-4 to TRBJ1-4; weak D call: TRBD1 (5 bases). This CDR3 has 13 residues. Trimming stripped 7 bases from V and 8 bases from J, with 14 bases between. CDR3 protein: CASTSGVWEKLFF. The CDR3 nucleotides read TGTGCCAGCACCTCGGGGGTTTGGGAAAAACTGTTTTTT.

The chain carries TRBV5-1 and TRBJ1-1, with a weak D call TRBD1 (6 bases). Trimming took off 4 bases at V and 4 bases at J, with 17 bases between the two ends. The CDR3 length is 15 residues. Germline lookup yields CDR1 SGHRS and CDR2 YFSETQ. The chain's CDR3 is CASSLQGPPGTEAFF. The CDR3 nucleotides are TGCGCCAGCAGCCTACAGGGTCCGCCGGGCACTGAAGCTTTCTTT.

The chain links TRBV20-1 to TRBJ2-3; possibly TRBD2 for D (6 bases). V lost 3 bases and J lost 6, with 16 bases in between. The CDR3 totals 14 residues. Germline V gene lookup returns CDR1 DFQATT and CDR2 SNEGSKA (reference sequence). CDR3 protein: CSASIGGREDTQYF. CDR3 in DNA: TGCAGTGCTAGTATCGGGGGACGGGAGGATACGCAGTATTTT.

The rearrangement joins TRBV30 to TRBJ1-1, with D perhaps TRBD1 (6 bases). Looked up from germline, CDR1 is GTSNPN and CDR2 is SVGIG (reference sequence). This CDR3 has 13 amino acids. The V end lost 3 bases, the J end lost 0 bases, and 8 bases lay between the germline ends. Here the CDR3 reads CAWRGQMNTEAFF. For the CDR3, the DNA is TGTGCCTGGAGGGGACAAATGAACACTGAAGCTTTCTTT.

This chain links TRBV28 with TRBJ1-5; D is possibly TRBD1 (5 bases). V lost 3 bases, J lost 4 bases, and 10 bases lay in between. Germline CDR1 is MDHEN and CDR2 is SYDVKM. The CDR3 runs to 14 residues. DNA of the CDR3: TGTGCCAGCAGTTTTCTGGGGACTAATCAGCCCCAGCATTTT. It yields the protein CASSFLGTNQPQHF.

In its sample, this clone was seen a few times. The V and J genes are TRBV5-1 and TRBJ1-1; possible D gene TRBD1, 5 bases. Germline loops: CDR1 SGHRS, CDR2 YFSETQ. V lost 3 bases to trimming and J lost 3 bases, with 12 bases between them. This CDR3 is 14 amino acids long. The CDR3 reads CASSSSSGDTEAFF. In nucleotides, the CDR3 is TGCGCCAGCAGCTCGTCCTCGGGGGACACTGAAGCTTTCTTT. The variable domain in full, with the rest retrieved from reference TRBV5-1 and TRBJ1-1, is KAGVTQTPRYLIKTRGQQVTLSCSPISGHRSVSWYQQTPGQGLQFLFEYFSETQRNKGNFPGRFSGRQFSNSRSEMNVSTLELGDSALYLCASSSSSGDTEAFFGQGTRLTVV.

The V and J genes are TRBV28 and TRBJ1-4; TRBD1 might be the D (6 bases). There are 12 residues in the CDR3. CDR1 is MDHEN and CDR2 is SYDVKM in the germline V gene. Trimming pared 8 bases from V and 8 bases from J, leaving 12 bases between. The CDR3 here is CASGGASEKLFF. Here the CDR3 DNA reads TGTGCCAGCGGGGGGGCGTCCGAAAAACTGTTTTTT.

As concerns this clone: Other DNA sequences in the sample encode the same CDR3. The V gene is TRBV5-1, the J gene TRBJ2-7; TRBD2 matches at 8 bases. The CDR3 consists of 16 residues. Germline lookup yields CDR1 SGHRS and CDR2 YFSETQ. J gave up 7 bases and V 10 bases, and 22 bases lay outside the gene matches. The CDR3 spells CACLSLRGGRGWEQYF. In DNA form, the CDR3 reads TGCGCCTGCTTGAGCCTTCGGGGGGGCCGGGGGTGGGAGCAGTACTTC.

In its sample, this clone was seen a few times. The chain has TRBV19 and TRBJ2-1; 10 nucleotides match TRBD1. This CDR3 comprises 15 residues. J was trimmed by 7 bases and V by 7 bases; bases with no gene match: 10. Germline V gives CDR1 LNHDA, CDR2 SQIVND (reference sequence). As DNA, the CDR3 is TGTGCCAGTACCCCGGGACAGGGGATTTCAAATGAGCAGTTCTTC. This gives the protein CASTPGQGISNEQFF.

V is TRBV6-1 and J is TRBJ2-3, with TRBD1 as a possible D gene (6 bases). V lost 3 bases, J lost 7 bases, and 17 bases lay in between. The CDR3 extends over 15 amino acids. The germline CDR1 and CDR2 sequences are MNHNS and SASEGT. For the CDR3, the DNA is TGTGCCAGCAGTGACCTACTGAGACAGGTACATACGCAGTATTTT. Its protein is CASSDLLRQVHTQYF.

The V and J genes are TRBV7-9 and TRBJ2-7; the match to TRBD1 covers 8 bases. The junction had 4 bases not matched to a gene; V was cut back by 4 bases and J by 2 bases. The germline V gene has CDR1 SEHNR and CDR2 FQNEAQ (reference sequence). The CDR3 is 14 residues long. CDR3: CASSWGQAAYEQYF. The DNA of the CDR3 is TGTGCCAGCAGCTGGGGACAGGCCGCCTACGAGCAGTACTTC.

This chain joins TRBV5-1 and TRBJ2-3; 8 nucleotides line up with TRBD2. The trim removed 0 bases at V and 5 bases at J, leaving 5 bases unmatched. Germline V gene sequence: CDR1 SGHRS, CDR2 YFSETQ. The CDR3 consists of 15 residues. This CDR3 reads CASSLEVAGRDTQYF. The CDR3, as DNA: TGCGCCAGCAGCTTGGAGGTAGCGGGGCGAGATACGCAGTATTTT.

The gene calls are TRBV3-1 (or the pseudogene TRBV3-2) and TRBJ2-1, with unresolved D. CDR3 length: 15 residues. Germline lookup yields CDR1 LGHDT and CDR2 YNNKEL (reference sequence). Between the trimmed V and J ends, which lost 3 bases and 4 bases, there was a span of 13 bases. Here the CDR3 reads CASSHHGTWYNEQFF. Written as DNA, the CDR3 is TGTGCCAGCAGCCACCATGGCACCTGGTACAATGAGCAGTTCTTC.

J is TRBJ1-1 and V is TRBV5-1, with D possibly being TRBD1 (5 bases). Germline V gene data show CDR1 as SGHRS and CDR2 as YFSETQ. Trimming took 4 bases from V and 1 from J, leaving 11 bases between them. The CDR3 runs 14 residues. The CDR3 nucleotides are TGCGCCAGCAGCCAGGGACTGCAGAACACTGAAGCTTTCTTT. This gives the protein CASSQGLQNTEAFF.

This rearrangement joins TRBV3-1 (or the pseudogene TRBV3-2) to TRBJ1-5, with D perhaps TRBD1 (5 bases). V was clipped by 0 bases and J by 2 bases, with 14 bases between them. Germline V lookup: CDR1 LGHDT, CDR2 YNNKEL (reference sequence). This CDR3 has 17 amino acids. The CDR3 DNA is TGTGCCAGCAGCCAAGAGGGGGAGGGGAAAGGCAATCAGCCCCAGCATTTT. Protein sequence: CASSQEGEGKGNQPQHF.

The V call is TRBV21-1, the J call TRBJ1-3; TRBD1 is the table's D call and was not checked against the DNA. TRBV21-1 is a listed pseudogene. The CDR3 loop spans 18 amino acids. This CDR3 is CASSLRTGGDRGGNTIYF. In DNA form, the CDR3 reads TGTGCCAGCAGCCTTCGGACAGGGGGCGATCGAGGCGGAAACACCATATATTTT.

This clone was detected many times. CDR3 amino acids: CASSTGNYGYTF. CDR3 DNA sequence: TGTGCCAGCAGTACAGGGAACTATGGCTACACCTTC. The rearrangement uses TRBV6-5 and TRBJ1-2, with a possible D match to TRBD1 (6 bases). V dropped 5 bases and J dropped 2 bases, with 6 bases sitting between them. Germline V CDR1 and CDR2: MNHEY, SVGAGI. This CDR3 has 12 amino acids.

The V and J genes are TRBV3-1 (or the pseudogene TRBV3-2) and TRBJ1-1; D possibly corresponds to TRBD1 (5 bases). Trimming left V 2 bases short and J 3 bases short, with 10 bases between. CDR3 size: 14 residues. CDR1 is LGHDT and CDR2 is YNNKEL in the germline V gene (reference sequence). CDR3 in amino acids: CASSQYRDYTEAFF. In DNA form, the CDR3 reads TGTGCCAGCAGCCAATATAGGGACTACACTGAAGCTTTCTTT.

The rearrangement joins TRBV7-2 to TRBJ2-3; a possible D gene is TRBD2 (7 bases). This CDR3 has 16 amino acids. Trimming removed 5 bases from V and 2 bases from J, with 17 bases in between. Germline CDR1 SGHTA, CDR2 FQGNSA. The CDR3 sequence is CASSPLGGGNTDTQYF. In DNA form, the CDR3 reads TGTGCCAGCAGCCCCCTGGGCGGGGGCAACACAGATACGCAGTATTTT.

The V and J genes are TRBV4-1 and TRBJ2-7; D is unclear. Germline loops: CDR1 MGHRA, CDR2 YSYEKL. The germline V and J ends were trimmed by 4 bases and 7 bases, with 11 bases remaining between them. The CDR3 is 12 residues long. The CDR3 sequence is CASSPDVQEQYF. The CDR3 DNA sequence: TGCGCCAGCAGCCCAGACGTCCAGGAGCAGTACTTC.

The chain combines TRBV6-5 with TRBJ2-7; possibly TRBD2 for D (6 bases). Trimming removed 0 bases from V and 3 bases from J, with 15 bases in between. Looked up from germline, CDR1 is MNHEY and CDR2 is SVGAGI. The CDR3 runs to 16 residues. The CDR3 DNA sequence: TGTGCCAGCAGTTACTCGGCGGGACCGACGGGCTACGAGCAGTACTTC. This sequence encodes CASSYSAGPTGYEQYF.

The CDR3 here is CAISESGRGRPTEAFF. CDR3 DNA: TGTGCCATCAGTGAGTCGGGCAGGGGGCGTCCCACTGAAGCTTTCTTT. The chain couples TRBV10-3 to TRBJ1-1, with 8 bases lining up with TRBD1. CDR1 is ENHRY, CDR2 SYGVKD, per germline. The V gene end was trimmed by 0 bases and the J gene end by 4 bases; junction bases not matched to a gene: 7. This CDR3 comprises 16 residues.

V usage is TRBV19 and J usage is TRBJ2-3; 7 nucleotides line up with TRBD2. CDR3 size: 16 residues. The V segment lost 5 bases and the J segment 0 bases; nucleotides outside the gene matches: 8. The V gene's germline CDR1 is LNHDA and CDR2 SQIVND (reference sequence). The CDR3 nucleotides are TGTGCCAGTAGTTGGCGGGGGACCCGCAGCACAGATACGCAGTATTTT. Amino acids: CASSWRGTRSTDTQYF.

This clone was counted a single time. J is TRBJ2-6 and V is TRBV19; TRBD1 is a possible D gene (5 bases). V gave up 7 bases and J gave up 2 bases, with 15 bases separating them. CDR1 LNHDA and CDR2 SQIVND come from the germline V gene (reference sequence). CDR3 length: 16 amino acids. In DNA, the CDR3 is TGTGCCAGTACCTCAGGGTGGCAGGCTGGGGCCAACGTCCTGACTTTC. It translates to CASTSGWQAGANVLTF. The full variable domain, completed using reference TRBV19 and TRBJ2-6, is DGGITQSPKYLFRKEGQNVTLSCEQNLNHDAMYWYRQDPGQGLRLIYYSQIVNDFQKGDIAEGYSVSREKKESFPLTVTSAQKNPTAFYLCASTSGWQAGANVLTFGAGSRLTVL.